Below, 27 T cell receptor beta chains from the same sample are listed, as sequenced in a study of Graves' ophthalmopathy and Graves' hyperthyroidism. The authors amplified TCR beta CDR3 regions, and they did so from RNA transcripts for repertoire sequencing. The first-round RT-PCR employed HTBI primers together with the Qiagen OneStep RT-PCR kit. A multiplex PCR was then performed as the second round. TCRdb analysed the multiplex PCR reads with MiXCR anew, one entry per CDR3 protein. Among some 1.1 million distinct CDR3 sequences listed, 35% to 40% were seen once. The sequenced material came from peripheral blood or thyroid tissue (not recorded which). The receptors here all came from an adult man with Graves' hyperthyroidism.

The sample holds many counts of this clonotype. The J gene is TRBJ2-5, the V gene TRBV7-9; D gene uncertain. V lost 1 base, J lost 7 bases, and 7 bases lay in between. Germline CDR1 SEHNR, CDR2 FQNEAQ (reference sequence). This CDR3 spans 12 amino acids. The DNA of the CDR3 is TGTGCCAGCAGCTTAGAGGAGAGGACCCAGTACTTC. It encodes CASSLEERTQYF.

This clonotype was seen repeatedly, ten times or more. The J gene is TRBJ1-1, the V gene TRBV7-3; 7 nucleotides match TRBD1. V was clipped by 2 bases and J by 1 base; unmatched bases: 7. The CDR3 contains 16 residues. Per the germline V gene, CDR1 is SGHTA and CDR2 is FQGTGA. CDR3 protein: CASSLGQGGPNTEAFF. CDR3 DNA sequence: TGTGCCAGCAGCTTAGGGCAGGGGGGCCCGAACACTGAAGCTTTCTTT. The variable domain in full, with the rest retrieved from reference TRBV7-3 and TRBJ1-1, is GAGVSQTPSNKVTEKGKYVELRCDPISGHTALYWYRQSLGQGPEFLIYFQGTGAADDSGLPNDRFFAVRPEGSVSTLKIQRTERGDSAVYLCASSLGQGGPNTEAFFGQGTRLTVV.

This clonotype was detected ten times or more. The V gene is TRBV6-6, the J gene TRBJ1-1; D is uncertain. The germline V and J ends were trimmed by 4 bases and 4 bases, with 7 bases remaining between them. This CDR3 has 12 amino acids. The V gene's germline CDR1 is MNHNY and CDR2 SVGAGI (reference sequence). The CDR3 protein is CASSLSRTEAFF. In DNA form, the CDR3 reads TGTGCCAGCAGTTTATCGCGCACTGAAGCTTTCTTT.

This chain joins TRBV7-8 and TRBJ1-4; 11 bases map to TRBD1. This CDR3 is 15 amino acids long. Germline values: CDR1 SGHVS, CDR2 FQNEAQ. With 4 bases clipped from V and 8 bases from J, the junction kept 6 bases outside the gene matches. CDR3 sequence: CASSSGQGAAEKLFF. DNA for the CDR3: TGTGCCAGCAGCTCCGGACAGGGGGCTGCGGAAAAACTGTTTTTT.

This clonotype was detected ten times or more. J is TRBJ1-5 and V is TRBV6-5; the D gene is possibly TRBD1 (6 bases). This CDR3 spans 15 amino acids. Germline V CDR1 and CDR2: MNHEY, SVGAGI. The V end lost 5 bases, the J end lost 7 bases, and 18 bases lay between the germline ends. CDR3 in amino acids: CASSQPGQPGQPQHF. Here the CDR3 DNA reads TGTGCCAGCAGTCAACCCGGACAGCCGGGGCAGCCCCAGCATTTT.

This clonotype was seen at least ten times. The chain carries TRBV29-1 and TRBJ1-4; no definite D call. V was shortened by 4 bases and J by 8 bases, with 8 bases between the two germline ends. The CDR3 loop spans 11 amino acids. Germline values: CDR1 SQVTM, CDR2 ANQGSEA. The chain's CDR3 is CSVAGYEKLFF. DNA for the CDR3: TGCAGCGTTGCAGGTTACGAAAAACTGTTTTTT.

The chain has TRBV29-1 and TRBJ2-5, with TRBD2 matching 7 bases. Trimming cost V 6 bases and J 5 bases; bases outside gene matches: 12. CDR1 SQVTM and CDR2 ANQGSEA come from the germline V gene. The CDR3 has 14 residues. CDR3 residues: CSVRLARESETQYF. CDR3 coding DNA: TGCAGCGTCCGACTAGCAAGGGAGTCGGAGACCCAGTACTTC.

This clonotype was counted ten times or more. V usage is TRBV9 and J usage is TRBJ1-1; maybe TRBD1 (5 bases). V was clipped by 4 bases and J by 0 bases, with 16 bases between them. The CDR3 covers 16 residues. The germline V gene has CDR1 SGDLS and CDR2 YYNGEE. The CDR3 region is CASSPQDHRMNTEAFF. CDR3 sequence (DNA): TGTGCCAGCAGCCCCCAGGACCACAGGATGAACACTGAAGCTTTCTTT.

Comments on this clonotype: Since no conserved phenylalanine or tryptophan closes the CDR3, a read error is the likely cause. The CDR3, as DNA: TGCGCCAGCAGCCAAAGTGTCGGCTACGAGCAGTACTGC. Translated: CASSQSVGYEQYC. The V call is TRBV4-1, the J call TRBJ2-7; the D is unclear. The CDR3 consists of 13 residues. Germline V gives CDR1 MGHRA, CDR2 YSYEKL. Trimming removed 2 bases at V and 3 bases at J, with 8 bases between.

This chain uses TRBV28 with TRBJ2-7; D is perhaps TRBD1 (5 bases). In germline, CDR1 is MDHEN, CDR2 SYDVKM. The CDR3 has 15 amino acids. The V end lost 2 bases, the J end lost 4 bases, and 15 bases lay between the germline ends. The CDR3 DNA is TGTGCCAGCAGTTTAGCGGTCGGCAGGGTTTACGAGCAGTACTTC. Encoded protein: CASSLAVGRVYEQYF.

This clonotype came up many times. The genes are TRBV19 and TRBJ1-4; no firm D call. The CDR3 runs to 11 residues. Germline loops: CDR1 LNHDA, CDR2 SQIVND (reference sequence). The CDR3 here is CASRTFEKLFF. The CDR3 nucleotides are TGTGCTTCGAGGACGTTTGAAAAACTGTTTTTT.

This clonotype was seen more than once but under ten times. With a much larger clone just one base away, this may be a read error. The chain joins TRBV10-3 to TRBJ1-4, with D hard to call. Looked up from germline, CDR1 is ENHRY and CDR2 is SYGVKD. The germline V and J ends were trimmed by 8 bases and 7 bases, with 11 bases remaining between them. This CDR3 region has 12 residues. Here the CDR3 reads CAIGAPGEKLFF. CDR3 DNA sequence: TGTGCCATCGGTGCCCCCGGTGAAAAACTGTTTTTT.

The V call is TRBV20-1, the J call TRBJ2-7; 8 bases agree with TRBD1. The CDR3 spans 15 residues. The J segment lost 0 bases and the V segment lost 4 bases, leaving 8 bases of the junction unmatched. CDR1 is DFQATT and CDR2 is SNEGSKA in the germline V gene (reference sequence). CDR3 sequence (DNA): TGCAGTGCTAAGGTACCGGACAGGGTCTCCTACGAGCAGTACTTC. It yields the protein CSAKVPDRVSYEQYF.

The rearrangement uses TRBV6-5 and TRBJ2-6; D uncertain. Germline V gene lookup returns CDR1 MNHEY and CDR2 SVGAGI. The V gene lost 5 bases and the J gene lost 3 bases, with 5 bases spanning the gap. This CDR3 has 13 amino acids. CDR3 sequence (DNA): TGTGCCAGCAGTAACGTTGGGGCCAACGTCCTGACTTTC. Protein product: CASSNVGANVLTF.

Comment on this clonotype: A clone one base away is much larger, so this may be a read error. The V and J genes are TRBV7-2 and TRBJ2-2; D may be TRBD2 (5 bases). Germline CDR1 reads SGHTA; CDR2 reads FQGNSA. The CDR3 covers 14 residues. The CDR3 reads CASSLPRKAGELCF. The CDR3 region has the DNA TGTGCCAGCAGCTTGCCTAGGAAGGCCGGGGAGCTGTGTTTT.

At least ten counts were recorded for this clonotype. The V and J genes are TRBV7-6 and TRBJ2-7, with 9 nucleotides matching TRBD1. The CDR3 consists of 15 residues. Germline V gene sequence: CDR1 SGHVS, CDR2 FNYEAQ. Trimming removed 6 bases from V and 6 bases from J; junction bases left unmatched: 12. The CDR3 loop reads CASSRGQGPPSEQYF. CDR3 nucleotide sequence: TGTGCCAGCAGTCGCGGACAGGGGCCCCCCAGCGAGCAGTACTTC.

This chain connects TRBV20-1 to TRBJ1-6, with TRBD1 identical over 7 bases. The CDR3 spans 10 residues. Germline V lookup: CDR1 DFQATT, CDR2 SNEGSKA (reference sequence). Trimming took 6 bases from V and 15 from J; bases not matched to a gene: 5. For the CDR3, the DNA is TGCAGTGCACAGGGGTCGAACCTCCACTTT. Protein: CSAQGSNLHF.

The table lists this clonotype with a few counts. The rearrangement uses TRBV28 and TRBJ2-6; 7 positions agree with TRBD1. The CDR3 is made up of 17 amino acids. Trimming cost V 5 bases and J 0 bases; bases outside gene matches: 7. Per the germline V gene, CDR1 is MDHEN and CDR2 is SYDVKM. For the CDR3, the DNA is TGTGCCAGCAGTCCCGGACAGGCACGCTCTGGGGCCAACGTCCTGACTTTC. This sequence encodes CASSPGQARSGANVLTF.

Regarding this clonotype: Given a much more abundant clone one base away, this may be a read error. The chain recombines TRBV20-1 with TRBJ2-7, with D possibly being TRBD1 or TRBD2 (5 bases each). From germline, CDR1 is DFQATT and CDR2 SNEGSKA (reference sequence). This CDR3 comprises 13 residues. The CDR3 region is CSASGTGAYGQYF. The CDR3 DNA reads as TGCAGTGCCTCCGGGACCGGGGCCTACGGGCAGTACTTC.

This clonotype came up many times. The chain is built from TRBV20-1 and TRBJ1-1; D is uncertain. The CDR3 has 13 amino acids. The germline gives CDR1 DFQATT, CDR2 SNEGSKA (reference sequence). V lost 6 bases, J lost 7 bases, and 18 bases lay in between. The CDR3 DNA reads as TGCAGTGCCCGCGACATCGGCCTCATTGAAGCTTTCTTT. Translated: CSARDIGLIEAFF.

The table lists this clonotype with a count of one. The chain's CDR3 is CASSEFDRAGRLPTDTQYF. DNA of the CDR3: TGTGCCAGCAGTGAATTCGACAGGGCAGGAAGATTACCCACAGATACGCAGTATTTT. The chain recombines TRBV25-1 with TRBJ2-3, with TRBD1 matching over 7 bases. This CDR3 is built from 19 residues. Germline V gene sequence: CDR1 MGHDK, CDR2 SYGVNS. V lost 1 base, J lost 2 bases, and 15 bases stayed unmatched.

This clonotype has more than one count but fewer than ten. V is TRBV19 and J is TRBJ2-2, with TRBD1 identical over 9 bases. J gave up 2 bases and V 9 bases, and 13 bases lay outside the gene matches. Germline values: CDR1 LNHDA, CDR2 SQIVND (reference sequence). This CDR3 is built from 17 residues. In DNA, the CDR3 is TGTGCCAGCGGTGGACAGGGGAAACCGACTAACACCGGGGAGCTGTTTTTT. It translates to CASGGQGKPTNTGELFF.

In this sample, this clonotype turned up many times. V and J are TRBV5-1 and TRBJ2-5, with unresolved D. There are 16 residues in the CDR3. Germline CDR1 is SGHRS and CDR2 is YFSETQ. The V end was cut by 3 bases, the J end by 0 bases, with 15 bases between. The CDR3 bases are TGCGCCAGCAGCTCCTCGGGCACAGCCAACCAAGAGACCCAGTACTTC. Protein product: CASSSSGTANQETQYF. Using reference TRBV5-1 and TRBJ2-5 for the parts outside the CDR3, the full variable domain is KAGVTQTPRYLIKTRGQQVTLSCSPISGHRSVSWYQQTPGQGLQFLFEYFSETQRNKGNFPGRFSGRQFSNSRSEMNVSTLELGDSALYLCASSSSGTANQETQYFGPGTRLLVL.

This clonotype was detected only a few times. This chain joins TRBV5-8 and TRBJ1-4, with TRBD1 matching over 7 bases. The CDR3 loop spans 15 amino acids. Per the germline V gene, CDR1 is SGHTS and CDR2 is YDEGEE. The V gene end was trimmed by 4 bases and the J gene end by 7 bases; junction bases not matched to a gene: 10. The CDR3 reads CASSPGQAEGEKLFF. In DNA, the CDR3 is TGTGCCAGCAGCCCCGGACAGGCTGAGGGTGAAAAACTGTTTTTT.

The gene calls are TRBV28 and TRBJ1-3, with a possible D match to TRBD1 (5 bases). The V end was cut by 6 bases, the J end by 0 bases, with 12 bases between. CDR1 is MDHEN, CDR2 SYDVKM, per germline. This CDR3 comprises 15 residues. The CDR3: CASRRTQPSGNTIYF. DNA for the CDR3: TGTGCCAGCAGACGGACACAACCCTCTGGAAACACCATATATTTT.

This clonotype was observed many times. The chain couples TRBV19 to TRBJ2-5; 7 bases agree with TRBD1. With V trimmed by 5 bases and J by 6 bases, 12 bases remained unmatched. The CDR3 totals 15 residues. Germline-derived CDR1 and CDR2 are LNHDA and SQIVND (reference sequence). The CDR3 nucleotides are TGTGCCAGTAGTGGAAGGGGACAGCTCGGCCAGACCCAGTACTTC. Translation: CASSGRGQLGQTQYF.

The rearrangement links TRBV5-4 to TRBJ1-1, with 8 bases aligning to TRBD1. The germline gives CDR1 SGHNT, CDR2 YYREEE (reference sequence). Unmatched junction bases numbered 10, after V lost 4 bases and J lost 5 bases. This CDR3 is built from 15 residues. CDR3 DNA sequence: TGTGCCAGCAGCGGCCTACAGGGGGTTTCGACTGAAGCTTTCTTT. Its translation is CASSGLQGVSTEAFF. The whole variable domain, remainder taken from reference TRBV5-4 and TRBJ1-1, is ETGVTQSPTHLIKTRGQQVTLRCSSQSGHNTVSWYQQALGQGPQFIFQYYREEENGRGNFPPRFSGLQFPNYSSELNVNALELDDSALYLCASSGLQGVSTEAFFGQGTRLTVV.